These T cell receptor beta chains were read from a single sample in a study of T cell repertoires in cytomegalovirus infection. One entry per CDR3 protein, called by TCRdb with MiXCR from the reads. The repertoire has fewer than 700,000 distinct CDR3 sequences, 24% of them found once; the top ten carry approximately 8%. Material: CD8+ T cells from PBMCs. The receptors derive from a human donor in good health (CMV status not recorded). Some clones in this sample may be carry-over from other donors' samples. Each CDR3 is given with its conserved first and last residue. A D gene is named only where the DNA matches it firmly.

D: TRBD2; V: TRBV5-1; J: TRBJ2-7; length: 23; CDR3: CASSLVPLLAGGALGPNSYEQYF
D: .; V: TRBV29-1; J: TRBJ2-2; length: 14; CDR3: CSAGRLGYTGELFF
D: TRBD2; V: TRBV4-1; J: TRBJ2-5; length: 15; CDR3: CASSRGLAGEETQYF
D: .; V: TRBV2; J: TRBJ2-1; length: 13; CDR3: CASSAVGNNEQFF
D: TRBD2; V: TRBV28; J: TRBJ2-6; length: 16; CDR3: CASSFRDYSGANVLTF
D: .; V: TRBV14; J: TRBJ2-2; length: 16; CDR3: CASSQVPARYTGELFF
D: TRBD1; V: TRBV4-3; J: TRBJ2-2; length: 14; CDR3: CASSQETGNGELFF
D: TRBD1; V: TRBV12-3/TRBV12-4; J: TRBJ2-7; length: 15; CDR3: CASSFGTASSYEQYF
D: .; V: TRBV19; J: TRBJ2-2; length: 18; CDR3: CASYGVGRYEPNTGELFF
D: .; V: TRBV12-3/TRBV12-4; J: TRBJ2-3; length: 15; CDR3: CASSWTLRSTDTQYF
D: .; V: TRBV4-1; J: TRBJ2-3; length: 15; CDR3: CASSQLGPSTDTQYF
D: TRBD2; V: TRBV7-9; J: TRBJ2-5; length: 18; CDR3: CASSSVNAGGPGRKTQYF
D: .; V: TRBV7-2; J: TRBJ2-7; length: 13; CDR3: CASSSDNSYEQYF
D: .; V: TRBV20-1; J: TRBJ1-1; length: 14; CDR3: CSARDETWDTEAFF
D: .; V: TRBV7-9; J: TRBJ2-7; length: 13; CDR3: CASSLVGNYEQYF
D: .; V: TRBV6-5; J: TRBJ2-2; length: 14; CDR3: CASSYSEGSGELFF
D: .; V: TRBV7-9; J: TRBJ1-5; length: 15; CDR3: CASSSERNSNQPQHF
D: .; V: TRBV5-1; J: TRBJ1-1; length: 14; CDR3: CASSTSPGYTEAFF
D: TRBD1; V: TRBV7-3; J: TRBJ1-1; length: 14; CDR3: CASTLGQGNTEAFF
D: .; V: TRBV10-3; J: TRBJ2-2; length: 17; CDR3: CAISEPIFGQRTGELYF
D: TRBD1; V: TRBV28; J: TRBJ1-2; length: 15; CDR3: CASSPFEDRVYGYTF
D: .; V: TRBV6-2/TRBV6-3; J: TRBJ1-1; length: 15; CDR3: CASSYRRGDNTEAFF
D: .; V: TRBV7-2; J: TRBJ1-5; length: 15; CDR3: CASSLGHRFGQPQHF
D: .; V: TRBV14; J: TRBJ1-1; length: 16; CDR3: CASSQDGPRMNTEAFF
D: TRBD1; V: TRBV29-1; J: TRBJ1-2; length: 12; CDR3: CSVVGTDYGYTF
D: .; V: TRBV5-6; J: TRBJ2-7; length: 13; CDR3: CASSGEPFYEQYF
D: .; V: TRBV7-8; J: TRBJ2-1; length: 13; CDR3: CASSFGLLNEQFF
D: .; V: TRBV7-8; J: TRBJ2-1; length: 13; CDR3: CASSLESPGEQFF
D: .; V: TRBV15; J: TRBJ2-5; length: 13; CDR3: CATSFARKETQYF
D: .; V: TRBV14; J: TRBJ1-6; length: 15; CDR3: CASSQTSGSGSPLHF